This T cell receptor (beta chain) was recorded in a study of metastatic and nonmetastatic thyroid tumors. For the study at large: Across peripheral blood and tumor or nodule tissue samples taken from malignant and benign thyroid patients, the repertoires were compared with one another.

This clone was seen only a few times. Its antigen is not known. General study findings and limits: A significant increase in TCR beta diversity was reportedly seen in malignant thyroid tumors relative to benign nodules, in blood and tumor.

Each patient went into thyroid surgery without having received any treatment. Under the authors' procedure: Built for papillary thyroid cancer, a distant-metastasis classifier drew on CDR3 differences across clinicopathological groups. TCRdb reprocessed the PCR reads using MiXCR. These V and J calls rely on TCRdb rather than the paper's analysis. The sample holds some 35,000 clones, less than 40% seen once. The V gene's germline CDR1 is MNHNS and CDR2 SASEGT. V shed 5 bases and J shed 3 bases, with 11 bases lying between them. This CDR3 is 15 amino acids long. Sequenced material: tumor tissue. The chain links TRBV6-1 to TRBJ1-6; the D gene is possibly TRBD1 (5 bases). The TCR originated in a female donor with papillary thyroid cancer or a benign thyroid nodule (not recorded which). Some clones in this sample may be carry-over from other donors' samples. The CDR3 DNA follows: TGTGCCAGCAGTACCAGGGTGATCTATAATTCACCCCTCCACTTT. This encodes CASSTRVIYNSPLHF.